In this sample, the clone carrying this T cell receptor beta chain turned up once. This record comes from a study of blood T cell repertoires in COVID-19. Measured with immunoSEQ multiplex PCR; TCRdb has only the in-frame clones, and not every one. The repertoire holds about 70,000 clones, with around 88% as singletons. The specimen sequenced was peripheral blood. The sequence was collected from a human donor in a cohort sampled during active COVID-19.

The CDR3 DNA sequence: TGTGCCAGCAGTGAAAGTAGGGGACAGGGACGCGAGCAGTACTTC. Encoded protein: CASSESRGQGREQYF. The rearrangement joins TRBV25-1 to TRBJ2-7; 9 positions match TRBD1. Germline values: CDR1 MGHDK, CDR2 SYGVNS. CDR3 length equals 15 residues. V lost 2 bases and J lost 6; bases outside the gene matches: 8.